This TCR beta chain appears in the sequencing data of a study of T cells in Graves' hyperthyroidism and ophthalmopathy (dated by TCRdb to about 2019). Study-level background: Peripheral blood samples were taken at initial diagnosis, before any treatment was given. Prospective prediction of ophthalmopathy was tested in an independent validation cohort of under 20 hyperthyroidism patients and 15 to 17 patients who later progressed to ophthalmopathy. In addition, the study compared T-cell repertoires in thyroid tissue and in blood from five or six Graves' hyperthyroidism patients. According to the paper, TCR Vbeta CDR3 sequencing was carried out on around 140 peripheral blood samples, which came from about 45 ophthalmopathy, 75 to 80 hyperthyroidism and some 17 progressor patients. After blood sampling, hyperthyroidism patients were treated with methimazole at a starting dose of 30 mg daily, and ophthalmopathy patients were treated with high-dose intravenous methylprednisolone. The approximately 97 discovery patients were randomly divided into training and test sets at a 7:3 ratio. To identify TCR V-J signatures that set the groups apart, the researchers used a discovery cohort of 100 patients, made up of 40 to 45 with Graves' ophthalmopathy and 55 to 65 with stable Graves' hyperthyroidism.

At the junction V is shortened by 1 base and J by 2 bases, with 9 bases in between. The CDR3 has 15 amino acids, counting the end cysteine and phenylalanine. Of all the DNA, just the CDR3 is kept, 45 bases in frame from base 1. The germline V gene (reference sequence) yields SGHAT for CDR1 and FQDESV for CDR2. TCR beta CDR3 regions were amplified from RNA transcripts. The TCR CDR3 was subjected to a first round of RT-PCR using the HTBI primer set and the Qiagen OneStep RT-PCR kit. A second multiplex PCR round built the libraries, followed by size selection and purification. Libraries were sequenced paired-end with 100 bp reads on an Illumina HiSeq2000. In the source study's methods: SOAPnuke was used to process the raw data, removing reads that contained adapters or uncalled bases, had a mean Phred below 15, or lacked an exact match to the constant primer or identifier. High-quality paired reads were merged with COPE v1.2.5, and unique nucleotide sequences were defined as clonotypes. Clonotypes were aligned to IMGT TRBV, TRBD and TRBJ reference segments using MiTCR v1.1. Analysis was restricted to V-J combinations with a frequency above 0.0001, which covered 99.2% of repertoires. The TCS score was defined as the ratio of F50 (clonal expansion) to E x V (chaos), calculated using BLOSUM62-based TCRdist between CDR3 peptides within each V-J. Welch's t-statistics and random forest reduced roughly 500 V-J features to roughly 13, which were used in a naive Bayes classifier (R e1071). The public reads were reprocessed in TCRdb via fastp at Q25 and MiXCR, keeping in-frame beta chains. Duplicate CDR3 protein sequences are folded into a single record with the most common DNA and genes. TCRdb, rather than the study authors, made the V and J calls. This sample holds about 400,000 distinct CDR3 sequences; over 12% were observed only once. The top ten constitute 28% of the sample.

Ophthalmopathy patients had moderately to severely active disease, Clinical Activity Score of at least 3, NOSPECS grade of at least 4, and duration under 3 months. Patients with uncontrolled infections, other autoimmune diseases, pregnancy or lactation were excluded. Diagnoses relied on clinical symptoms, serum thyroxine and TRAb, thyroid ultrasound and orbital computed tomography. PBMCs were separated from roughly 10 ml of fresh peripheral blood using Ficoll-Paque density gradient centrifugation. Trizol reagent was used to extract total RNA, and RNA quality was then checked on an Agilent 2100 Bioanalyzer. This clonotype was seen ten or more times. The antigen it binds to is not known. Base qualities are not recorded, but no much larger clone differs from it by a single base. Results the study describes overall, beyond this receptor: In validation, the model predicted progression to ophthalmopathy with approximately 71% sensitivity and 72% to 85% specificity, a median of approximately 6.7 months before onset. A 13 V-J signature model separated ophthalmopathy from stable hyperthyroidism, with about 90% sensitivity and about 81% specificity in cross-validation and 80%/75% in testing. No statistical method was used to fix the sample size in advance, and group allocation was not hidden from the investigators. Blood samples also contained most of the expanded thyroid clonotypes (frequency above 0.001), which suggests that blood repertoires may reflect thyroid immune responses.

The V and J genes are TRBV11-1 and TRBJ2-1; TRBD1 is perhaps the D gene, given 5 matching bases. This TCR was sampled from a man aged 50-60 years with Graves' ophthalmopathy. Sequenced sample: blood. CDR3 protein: CASSLEAGTYNEQFF. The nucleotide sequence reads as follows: TGTGCCAGCAGCTTAGAGGCAGGGACCTACAATGAGCAGTTCTTC.